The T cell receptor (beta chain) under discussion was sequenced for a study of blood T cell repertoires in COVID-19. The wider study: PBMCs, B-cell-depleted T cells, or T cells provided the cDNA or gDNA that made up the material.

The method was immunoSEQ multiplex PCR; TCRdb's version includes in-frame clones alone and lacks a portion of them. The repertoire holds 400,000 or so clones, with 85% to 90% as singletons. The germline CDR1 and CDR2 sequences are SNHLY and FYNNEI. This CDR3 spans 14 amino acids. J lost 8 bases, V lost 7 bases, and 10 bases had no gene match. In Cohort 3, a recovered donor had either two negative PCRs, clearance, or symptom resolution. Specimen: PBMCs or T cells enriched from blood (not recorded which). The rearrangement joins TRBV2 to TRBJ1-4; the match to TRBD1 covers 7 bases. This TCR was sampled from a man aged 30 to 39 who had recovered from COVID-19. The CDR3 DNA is TGTGCCAGCACCAACAGGGGCGGGGAGGAAAAACTGTTTTTT. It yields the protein CASTNRGGEEKLFF.